The present entry profiles one T cell receptor (beta chain) with its context. This record comes from a study of blood T cell repertoires in COVID-19. Study as a whole: COVID-19 samples collected from the United States, Italy and Spain covered acute and convalescent phases. From T cells, B-cell-depleted T cells, or PBMCs came the material, which was cDNA or gDNA.

As handled by the study authors: Amplification with reference gene primers provided the estimates of nucleated cell counts. The repertoire was sequenced with immunoSEQ multiplex PCR; TCRdb's copy has only in-frame clones and lacks some. V, J and clone size are taken as reported in that table, and D and trimming were inferred from the DNA itself. Among around 140,000 clones listed, over 75% were seen once. This receptor was obtained from a man aged 70-80 years with active COVID-19. Sequenced: peripheral blood.

CDR3 sequence: CASSLAGQGRDEQYF. CDR3 bases: TGTGCCAGCAGCCTAGCGGGACAGGGTAGAGACGAGCAGTACTTC. The genes are TRBV9 and TRBJ2-7; D tentatively reads TRBD1 or TRBD2 (9 bases each). V shed 4 bases and J shed 5 bases, with 19 bases lying between them. The V gene's germline CDR1 is SGDLS and CDR2 YYNGEE. The CDR3 consists of 15 residues. Together with reference TRBV9 and TRBJ2-7, the CDR3 gives the full variable domain: DSGVTQTPKHLITATGQRVTLRCSPRSGDLSVYWYQQSLDQGLQFLIQYYNGEERAKGNILERFSAQQFPDLHSELNLSSLELGDSALYFCASSLAGQGRDEQYFGPGTRLTVT.